These T cell receptor beta chains were read from a single sample in a study of identical twins. One entry per CDR3 protein, called by TCRdb with MiXCR from the 5' RACE reads. This sample carries hundreds of thousands of distinct CDR3 sequences, around 8.6% of them seen once, and the ten largest clones take approximately 0.96%. A further study also used this sample, focusing on yellow fever vaccine responses in identical twins.

Sequencing used PBMCs. The receptor set was obtained from a woman under 30 in good health. Both conserved end residues are part of each CDR3. D genes are given only for firm matches. Not all rows give a size; the values are once, few, many and, for expanded clones, a class.

TRBV5-6	.	few	TRBJ2-1	17	CASSLGLTRLYYNEQFF	TGTGCCAGCAGCCTTGGACTGACCCGACTTTACTACAATGAGCAGTTCTTC
TRBV2	TRBD1	few	TRBJ1-1	13	CASGNRGGTEAFF	TGTGCCAGCGGAAACAGGGGGGGCACTGAAGCTTTCTTT
TRBV10-1	.	.	TRBJ2-7	17	CASSESYRQRNPYEQYF	TGCGCCAGCAGTGAGTCTTATAGACAGCGAAACCCCTACGAGCAGTACTTC
TRBV12-3/TRBV12-4	TRBD2	few	TRBJ2-3	13	CASGGGRADTQYF	TGTGCCAGCGGAGGCGGGAGGGCAGATACGCAGTATTTT
TRBV30	.	few	TRBJ1-1	14	CALCRDTTSTEAFF	TGTGCCTTATGTCGGGACACCACTAGTACTGAAGCTTTCTTT
TRBV25-1	.	.	TRBJ2-7	16	CASSELRDAYSYEQYF	TGTGCCAGCAGTGAACTCAGGGACGCCTATTCCTACGAGCAGTACTTC
TRBV12-3/TRBV12-4	.	many	TRBJ2-5	16	CASSSRSGPGGETQYF	TGTGCCAGCAGCTCCCGTAGCGGCCCAGGGGGAGAGACCCAGTACTTC
TRBV11-2	TRBD2	.	TRBJ2-1	20	CASSPRAGYRVLAGDNEQFF	TGTGCCAGCAGCCCGCGTGCAGGGTATCGGGTACTAGCGGGAGACAATGAGCAGTTCTTC
TRBV7-9	.	many	TRBJ2-4	16	CASSLGGWLDKNIQYF	TGTGCCAGCAGCTTAGGAGGTTGGCTGGACAAAAACATTCAGTACTTC
TRBV7-6	.	many	TRBJ1-1	14	CASSLVGLNTEAFF	TGTGCCAGCAGCTTAGTCGGCCTTAACACTGAAGCTTTCTTT
TRBV15	TRBD1	few	TRBJ2-5	16	CATSRDRGRGMETQYF	TGTGCCACCAGCAGGGACAGGGGGCGAGGAATGGAGACCCAGTACTTC
TRBV20-1	.	.	TRBJ1-2	14	CSARDQPPGYGYTF	TGCAGTGCTAGAGACCAGCCCCCAGGGTATGGCTACACCTTC
TRBV6-2/TRBV6-3	.	few	TRBJ2-7	15	CASSYADSRGYEQYF	TGTGCCAGCAGTTACGCCGACAGTCGAGGCTACGAGCAGTACTTC
TRBV5-6	TRBD2	many	TRBJ2-7	14	CASSLYGGEVEQYF	TGTGCCAGCAGCTTGTACGGGGGGGAGGTCGAGCAGTACTTC
TRBV4-3	TRBD2	few	TRBJ2-1	17	CASSSLIAGGPNNEQFF	TGCGCCAGCAGCTCCCTGATAGCGGGAGGGCCCAACAATGAGCAGTTCTTC
TRBV10-3	TRBD2	few	TRBJ2-7	16	CAISEDLAGGSYEQYF	TGTGCCATCAGTGAGGACCTAGCGGGAGGTTCCTACGAGCAGTACTTC
TRBV20-1	.	few	TRBJ2-4	14	CSARDTEDKNIQYF	TGCAGTGCTAGAGATACCGAGGACAAAAACATTCAGTACTTC
TRBV19	.	few	TRBJ1-2	14	CASSIFTGEDGYTF	TGTGCCAGTAGTATTTTTACAGGCGAAGATGGCTACACCTTC
TRBV4-3	TRBD1	many	TRBJ2-3	18	CASSQEEGPGQGTDTQYF	TGCGCCAGCAGCCAAGAAGAGGGGCCGGGACAGGGCACAGATACGCAGTATTTT
TRBV10-3	.	few	TRBJ2-1	14	CAISEGTGNSEQFF	TGTGCCATCAGTGAGGGAACAGGGAATTCTGAGCAGTTCTTC
TRBV5-1	TRBD1	many	TRBJ1-1	16	CASSLPTGDMNTEAFF	TGCGCCAGCAGCCTCCCGACAGGGGATATGAACACTGAAGCTTTCTTT
TRBV18	.	many	TRBJ2-1	15	CASSPREPPYNEQFF	TGTGCCAGCTCACCTAGGGAGCCACCCTACAATGAGCAGTTCTTC
TRBV7-2	.	.	TRBJ2-7	15	CASSVAGTEIYEQYF	TGTGCCAGCAGCGTAGCCGGGACTGAGATCTACGAGCAGTACTTC
TRBV12-3/TRBV12-4	.	few	TRBJ1-2	11	CAQQDGSGYTF	TGTGCCCAGCAGGACGGGAGTGGCTACACCTTC
TRBV30	.	few	TRBJ2-1	12	CAWSVGLGEQFF	TGTGCCTGGAGTGTGGGGTTAGGTGAGCAGTTCTTC
TRBV6-4	.	many	TRBJ2-1	14	CASSDGGQSNEQFF	TGTGCCAGCAGTGACGGGGGGCAGTCCAATGAGCAGTTCTTC
TRBV27	.	few	TRBJ2-7	15	CASSSVMTGRYEQYF	TGTGCCAGCAGTTCCGTAATGACAGGGAGGTACGAGCAGTACTTC
TRBV9	.	few	TRBJ1-1	15	CASSVGAVLNTEAFF	TGTGCCAGCAGCGTAGGAGCGGTACTGAACACTGAAGCTTTCTTT
TRBV6-2/TRBV6-3	.	many	TRBJ2-1	16	CASSYGGIGPYNEQFF	TGTGCCAGCAGTTACGGCGGGATTGGCCCTTACAATGAGCAGTTCTTC
TRBV2	TRBD1	.	TRBJ1-4	16	CASSVLTGALDEKLFF	TGTGCCAGCAGTGTCCTTACAGGGGCGTTAGACGAAAAACTGTTTTTT
TRBV6-2/TRBV6-3	.	few	TRBJ2-2	14	CASSLAHSAGELFF	TGTGCCAGCAGTCTCGCCCACAGTGCCGGGGAGCTGTTTTTT
TRBV5-1	.	few	TRBJ2-1	14	CASSLDSYYNEQFF	TGCGCCAGCAGCTTGGACAGTTATTACAATGAGCAGTTCTTC
TRBV7-9	.	few	TRBJ2-7	15	CASSFTASRSYEQYF	TGTGCCAGCAGCTTTACAGCCTCCCGCTCCTACGAGCAGTACTTC
TRBV11-2	.	few	TRBJ2-1	19	CASSLEASETFPLYNEQFF	TGTGCCAGCAGCTTAGAGGCTAGCGAAACCTTCCCCCTCTACAATGAGCAGTTCTTC
TRBV2	.	few	TRBJ2-3	15	CASGYPTGPTDTQYF	TGTGCCAGCGGGTACCCAACGGGTCCCACAGATACGCAGTATTTT
TRBV5-6	.	.	TRBJ2-6	16	CASSLVVNSGANVLTF	TGTGCCAGCAGCTTGGTAGTCAACTCTGGGGCCAACGTCCTGACTTTC
TRBV7-2	.	many	TRBJ2-5	15	CASSPGGRYQETQYF	TGTGCCAGCAGCCCAGGAGGGAGGTACCAAGAGACCCAGTACTTC
TRBV7-2	TRBD2	.	TRBJ2-5	15	CASSFTGGPQETQYF	TGTGCCAGCAGCTTCACGGGAGGGCCTCAAGAGACCCAGTACTTC
TRBV20-1	TRBD1	few	TRBJ2-3	15	CSAVTGQGVTDTQYF	TGCAGTGCTGTAACTGGACAGGGAGTAACAGATACGCAGTATTTT
TRBV12-3/TRBV12-4	.	few	TRBJ2-7	13	CASSSDRQYEQYF	TGTGCCAGCAGTTCAGACAGACAGTACGAGCAGTACTTC
TRBV5-1	.	.	TRBJ1-2	13	CASSSDSDTMGTF	TGCGCCAGCAGCTCTGACAGTGATACTATGGGGACCTTC
TRBV20-1	.	few	TRBJ2-2	16	CSARDPAVGNTGELFF	TGCAGTGCTAGAGATCCCGCGGTCGGGAACACCGGGGAGCTGTTTTTT